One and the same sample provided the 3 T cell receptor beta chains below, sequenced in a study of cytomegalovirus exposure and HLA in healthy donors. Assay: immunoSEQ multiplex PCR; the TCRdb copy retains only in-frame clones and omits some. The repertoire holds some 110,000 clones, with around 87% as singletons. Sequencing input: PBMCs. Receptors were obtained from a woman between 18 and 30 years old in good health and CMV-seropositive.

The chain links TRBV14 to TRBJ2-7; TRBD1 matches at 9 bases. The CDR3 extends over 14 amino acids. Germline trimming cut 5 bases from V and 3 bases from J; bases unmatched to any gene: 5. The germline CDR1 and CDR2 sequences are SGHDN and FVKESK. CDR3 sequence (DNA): TGTGCCAGCAGCTCGCCGGGACAGGGCTACGAGCAGTACTTC. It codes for CASSSPGQGYEQYF.

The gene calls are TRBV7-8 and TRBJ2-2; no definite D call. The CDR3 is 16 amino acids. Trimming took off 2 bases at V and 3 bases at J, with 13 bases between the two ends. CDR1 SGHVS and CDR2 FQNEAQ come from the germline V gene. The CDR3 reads CASSLMEYSDTGELFF. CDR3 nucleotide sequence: TGTGCCAGCAGCTTAATGGAGTACTCGGACACCGGGGAGCTGTTTTTT.

The chain's CDR3 is CASSVPSGTGKTEAFF. As DNA, the CDR3 is TGTGCCAGTAGCGTACCATCCGGGACAGGGAAAACTGAAGCTTTCTTT. The V gene is TRBV19, the J gene TRBJ1-1, with TRBD1 matching 9 bases. The J segment lost 5 bases and the V segment lost 6 bases, leaving 13 bases of the junction unmatched. The V gene's germline CDR1 is LNHDA and CDR2 SQIVND (reference sequence). The CDR3 spans 16 residues.